The present T cell receptor beta chain was sequenced within a study of graft-versus-host responses after intestinal transplantation (dated by TCRdb to about 2021). Regarding the study in general: Multivisceral, liver-intestinal, or isolated intestinal transplants were received by the recipients. Every recipient was given anti-thymocyte globulin induction, then maintenance tacrolimus and steroids for about three years. After intestinal transplantation, graft-versus-host and host-versus-graft alloreactive T cell clones in the graft, circulation and bone marrow were tracked using bulk TCR-beta CDR3 sequencing. Alloreactive clones were identified by sequencing pre-transplant mixed lymphocyte reaction products and comparing them with unstimulated pre-transplant donor and recipient T cells. Of the roughly 24 intestinal transplant recipients enrolled in the cohort, one of whom was a retransplant, 3 patients without pretransplant specimens were excluded. Donor T cell macrochimerism was defined as a peak of at least 4% donor T cells among recipient peripheral blood mononuclear cells. Instead of going to the commercial service, samples from a few later patients were sequenced in-house on an Illumina MiSeq and processed with MiXCR.

In the first month after transplant, blood samples were collected up to 4 times, and after that at least monthly when available. The CDR3, from cysteine to phenylalanine, totals 15 residues. Of the read, only the CDR3 DNA is kept; its 45 bases are in frame from base 1. CDR1 SNHLY and CDR2 FYNNEI are derived from the germline V gene. The junction shows trimming of 5 bases on V and 7 bases on J, plus 15 bases between the germline ends. Comments on this clone: It has no known antigen specificity. Base qualities are not provided; no much larger clone lies one nucleotide away.

The paper as a whole reports these results and caveats: Early after transplant, peak levels of circulating GvH clones were found to be associated with declines in HvG clones. GvH clones were found in recipient bone marrow, and some of the GvH clones appeared earlier in ileal mucosa or blood, which is consistent with an intestinal mucosal origin. The conclusions were limited by the relatively low number and heterogeneity of the intestinal transplant patients. In patients with donor T cell macrochimerism, the allografts had high GvH to HvG T cell clonal ratios.

The method was the immunoSEQ multiplex PCR assay. High-throughput TCR-beta CDR3 sequencing of genomic DNA from most patients was performed by Adaptive Biotechnologies. The original pipeline was this. Adaptive's ImmunoSEQ software was the source of the TCR sequencing data for 18 patients, while a few other patients were processed with MiXCR and VDJtools. Because the origin of CDR3 nucleotide sequences shared between donor and recipient could not be assigned, those sequences were removed. To count as alloreactive, a clone needed at least 2-fold expansion over unstimulated cells and a minimum CFSE-low frequency of 0.002% (template counts) or 0.001% (read counts). Mappable clones were those detected in sequenced pre-transplant spleen, lymph node, or MLR CFSE-low populations of the donor or recipient. The cumulative frequency of alloreactive clones was calculated as a percentage of all sequences, weighted by copy number. Here the immuneACCESS table is served through TCRdb, limited to in-frame sequences with V and J called. Missing clones are a known gap in these copies; in checked studies unresolved V genes cover under half, and the rest lacks a known reason. V, J and clone size derive from that table, while D and trimming were established from the DNA sequence. The sample yields over 75,000 clones; more than 70% were counted once. In total, the top ten clones hold over 1.3% of the sample.

The TCR comes from a human patient who received an intestinal transplant, so some T cells may come from the graft donor. Material: PBMCs, obtained 255 days after intestinal transplant. The chain couples TRBV2 to TRBJ1-6; 6 matching bases give a weak D call of TRBD1. The nucleotide sequence is given as TGTGCCAGCAGTCCACAGGGTCTTAGCAATTCACCCCTCCACTTT. Protein translation: CASSPQGLSNSPLHF. The variable domain in full, with residues beyond the CDR3 obtained from the reference TRBV2 and TRBJ1-6 genes, is EPEVTQTPSHQVTQMGQEVILRCVPISNHLYFYWYRQILGQKVEFLVSFYNNEISEKSEIFDDQFSVERPDGSNFTLKIRSTKLEDSAMYFCASSPQGLSNSPLHFGNGTRLTVT.